The next 18 T cell receptor beta chains were all read from a single sample in a study of blood T cell repertoires in COVID-19. TCRdb's copy holds only in-frame clones and misses some; the assay was immunoSEQ multiplex PCR. Of roughly 99,000 clones listed, about four fifths are singletons. What was sequenced was peripheral blood. The receptors originated from an elderly woman with active or convalescent COVID-19.

The chain employs TRBV6-5 and TRBJ2-2, with 9 bases lining up with TRBD2. CDR1 and CDR2 (germline): MNHEY, SVGAGI. This CDR3 comprises 15 residues. With 6 bases clipped from V and 1 base from J, the junction kept 3 bases outside the gene matches. The CDR3 region has the DNA TGTGCCAGCAGGGCAGCGGGGGGGAACACCGGGGAGCTGTTTTTT. Residues: CASRAAGGNTGELFF.

J is TRBJ2-7 and V is TRBV5-1; a weak D match, TRBD1 (7 bases). Trimming took off 0 bases at V and 4 bases at J, with 17 bases between the two ends. This CDR3 region has 16 residues. The V gene's germline CDR1 is SGHRS and CDR2 YFSETQ. CDR3 DNA: TGCGCCAGCAGCTTGGTCAGACAGGGAGGTATATACGAGCAGTACTTC. Its protein product is CASSLVRQGGIYEQYF.

V usage is TRBV6-1 and J usage is TRBJ2-7; TRBD1 aligns across 9 bases. V was pared by 4 bases and J by 3 bases, with 10 bases of the junction left unmatched. The CDR3 runs to 16 residues. The germline CDR1 and CDR2 sequences are MNHNS and SASEGT. CDR3 sequence: CASSAGVGTGNYEQYF. The CDR3 bases are TGTGCCAGCAGTGCGGGGGTCGGGACAGGGAACTACGAGCAGTACTTC.

This clone was found once. The chain recombines TRBV30 with TRBJ1-6; TRBD1 might be the D (5 bases). V lost 2 bases and J 4 bases, leaving 12 bases between the germline ends. The CDR3 covers 15 residues. Germline values: CDR1 GTSNPN, CDR2 SVGIG (reference sequence). CDR3 in DNA: TGTGCCTGGAGTTACGGGGGAGTATATAATTCACCCCTCCACTTT. This translates into CAWSYGGVYNSPLHF.

This clone has only one observation. The V and J genes are TRBV30 and TRBJ2-1; D may be TRBD1 (6 bases). Trimming pared 6 bases from V and 8 bases from J, leaving 14 bases between. This CDR3 region has 12 residues. Germline CDR1 and CDR2: GTSNPN and SVGIG (reference sequence). The CDR3 loop is CACQEGVHEQFF. In nucleotides, the CDR3 is TGTGCCTGCCAAGAGGGGGTGCATGAGCAGTTCTTC. Drawing the rest from reference TRBV30 and TRBJ2-1, the complete variable domain is SQTIHQWPATLVQPVGSPLSLECTVEGTSNPNLYWYRQAAGRGLQLLFYSVGIGQISSEVPQNLSASRPQDRQFILSSKKLLLSDSGFYLCACQEGVHEQFFGPGTRLTVL.

The J gene is TRBJ2-5, the V gene TRBV6-5, with D perhaps TRBD1 (7 bases). Trimming left V 8 bases short and J 5 bases short, with 18 bases between. Germline lookup yields CDR1 MNHEY and CDR2 SVGAGI. The CDR3 runs 14 residues. The CDR3 is CASPQGGAWETQYF. The CDR3, as DNA: TGTGCCAGCCCGCAGGGGGGCGCCTGGGAGACCCAGTACTTC.

The CDR3 sequence: CAFRDSNVETQYF. The CDR3 region has the DNA TGTGCCTTCAGGGACTCCAATGTTGAGACCCAGTACTTC. V and J are TRBV5-4 and TRBJ2-5; tentative D call: TRBD2 (6 bases). V lost 10 bases and J lost 5, with 18 bases in between. Germline CDR1 SGHNT, CDR2 YYREEE (reference sequence). The CDR3 is made up of 13 amino acids.

This clone was observed a few times. The chain links TRBV7-9 to TRBJ1-2, with D maybe TRBD1 (5 bases). Trimming removed 0 bases at V and 6 bases at J, with 11 bases between. Germline CDR1 reads SEHNR; CDR2 reads FQNEAQ (reference sequence). This CDR3 is built from 14 residues. CDR3 residues: CASSLARVGNGYTF. CDR3 DNA sequence: TGTGCCAGCAGCTTAGCCAGGGTAGGGAATGGCTACACCTTC.

V and J are TRBV6-5 and TRBJ2-7, with D perhaps matching TRBD1 (5 bases). The germline CDR1 and CDR2 sequences are MNHEY and SVGAGI. V was pared by 5 bases and J by 8 bases, with 16 bases between. CDR3 length equals 13 residues. CDR3 region: CASSQGTFGQQYF. The CDR3 nucleotides are TGTGCCAGCAGTCAGGGTACTTTCGGTCAGCAGTACTTC.

The sample holds one count of this clone. V usage is TRBV9 and J usage is TRBJ2-5; the match to TRBD2 covers 12 bases. With 2 bases clipped from V and 4 bases from J, the junction kept 6 bases outside the gene matches. CDR3 length equals 16 residues. Germline V gene lookup returns CDR1 SGDLS and CDR2 YYNGEE. DNA for the CDR3: TGTGCCAGCAGCGTTTCTAGCGGGAGGGCCTCAGAGACCCAGTACTTC. Its translation: CASSVSSGRASETQYF.

Here the CDR3 DNA reads TGTGCCAGCAGTTTCGGGGAATCGATCGGCTACACCTTC. Translation: CASSFGESIGYTF. V usage is TRBV12-3 or TRBV12-4 and J usage is TRBJ1-2; D gene uncertain. The CDR3 is 13 amino acids. The V end lost 3 bases, the J end lost 8 bases, and 13 bases lay between the germline ends.

The chain has TRBV6-1 and TRBJ2-2; D gene uncertain. This CDR3 has 11 amino acids. CDR1 and CDR2 from the germline V gene are MNHNS and SASEGT. Trimming left V 6 bases short and J 7 bases short, with 6 bases between. The CDR3 DNA sequence: TGTGCCAGCAGCCCCAGCGGGGAGCTGTTTTTT. Translating gives CASSPSGELFF.

The chain joins TRBV27 to TRBJ2-7; 7 positions agree with TRBD2. The ends lost 3 bases at V and 4 bases at J; junction bases unmatched: 6. The CDR3 runs 14 residues. Germline assignment: CDR1 MNHEY and CDR2 SMNVEV (reference sequence). CDR3 DNA: TGTGCCAGCAGTTTCAGCGGGATGGGGTACGAGCAGTACTTC. This encodes CASSFSGMGYEQYF.

This chain connects TRBV27 to TRBJ2-1, with 11 bases identical to TRBD2. This CDR3 is 15 amino acids long. The V gene's germline CDR1 is MNHEY and CDR2 SMNVEV (reference sequence). V dropped 7 bases and J dropped 5; count of bases not matched to a gene: 7. CDR3 in DNA: TGTGCCAGCATCAAACTAGCGGGAGCTAACAATGAGCAGTTCTTC. It codes for CASIKLAGANNEQFF.

The chain employs TRBV3-1 (or the pseudogene TRBV3-2) and TRBJ1-2; D not resolved. CDR1 is LGHDT and CDR2 is YNNKEL in the germline V gene (reference sequence). Trimming stripped 0 bases from V and 6 bases from J, with 11 bases between. The CDR3 is 14 amino acids. Written as DNA, the CDR3 is TGTGCCAGCAGCCAAGATTTAACAGCTAATGGCTACACCTTC. It codes for CASSQDLTANGYTF.

V usage is TRBV21-1 and J usage is TRBJ1-1; the DNA was not used to check the table's D call, TRBD1. TRBV21-1 is deemed a pseudogene. The CDR3 is made up of 14 amino acids. The CDR3 DNA is TGTGCCAGCAGCAGACAGGGGAGGGGCACTGAAGCTTTCTTT. It translates to CASSRQGRGTEAFF.

This clone was seen only once. The chain carries TRBV18 and TRBJ1-1, with D unresolved. This CDR3 spans 13 amino acids. V was cut by 2 bases and J by 0 bases, with 4 bases left in between. Germline lookup yields CDR1 KGHSH and CDR2 LQKENI. CDR3 region: CASSPTLNTEAFF. CDR3 coding DNA: TGTGCCAGCTCACCAACACTGAACACTGAAGCTTTCTTT.

The rearrangement links TRBV6-2 or TRBV6-3 to TRBJ2-7; TRBD1 agrees at 10 bases. The CDR3 runs to 18 residues. J gave up 3 bases and V 4 bases, and 15 bases lay outside the gene matches. The germline gives CDR1 MNHEY, CDR2 SVGEGT. The CDR3 bases are TGTGCCAGCAGTTCGGGACAGGGGATCCGAAGTGGTGACTACGAGCAGTACTTC. It translates to CASSSGQGIRSGDYEQYF.